This T cell receptor (beta chain) was documented in a study of T cell clusters in autoimmune cytopenias. General study findings and limits: No cluster-lack signature appeared between secondary cytopenia and chronic lymphocytic leukemia patients, apparently due to lymphoma masking.

TRB was amplified by touch-down multiplex PCR, primer pools A and B combined. TCRdb reworked the multiplex PCR reads into one entry per CDR3 protein, no DNA. The table gives 15,000 or so distinct CDR3 sequences; the top ten clones make up 2.2% of it. Some 38,000 genome equivalents of blood DNA were amplified for TRB. Turning to this clonotype: The antigen remains unidentified.

The TCR sequence derives from a human donor with an autoimmune cytopenia or autoimmune hepatitis (not recorded which). The source material was peripheral blood.

CDR3 amino acids: CASSYSPSGSEQFF. V is TRBV6-5 and J is TRBJ2-1; TCRdb's D call, TRBD2, is unchecked because there is no DNA. In germline, CDR1 is MNHEY, CDR2 SVGAGI. The CDR3 length is 14 residues.